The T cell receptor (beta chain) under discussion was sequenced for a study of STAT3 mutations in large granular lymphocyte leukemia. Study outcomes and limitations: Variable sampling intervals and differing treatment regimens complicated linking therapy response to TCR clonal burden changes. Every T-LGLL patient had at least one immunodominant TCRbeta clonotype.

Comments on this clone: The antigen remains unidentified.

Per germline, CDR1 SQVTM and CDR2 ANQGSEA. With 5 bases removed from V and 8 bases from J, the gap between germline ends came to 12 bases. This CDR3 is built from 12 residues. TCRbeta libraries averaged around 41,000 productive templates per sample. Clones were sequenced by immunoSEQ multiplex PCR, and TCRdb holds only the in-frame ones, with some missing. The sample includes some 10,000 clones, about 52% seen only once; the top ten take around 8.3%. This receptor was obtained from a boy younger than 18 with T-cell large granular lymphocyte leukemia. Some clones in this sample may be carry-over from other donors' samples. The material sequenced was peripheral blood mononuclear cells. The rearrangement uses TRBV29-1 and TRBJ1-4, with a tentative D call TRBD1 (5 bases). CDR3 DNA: TGCAGCGTTTGGACGGGGGGAGAAAAACTGTTTTTT. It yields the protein CSVWTGGEKLFF.